The clone carrying this T cell receptor beta chain appeared a few times. The data originate from a study of cytomegalovirus exposure and HLA in healthy donors. Primers included in the PCR were 60 Vbeta and 13 Jbeta primers. The assay was immunoSEQ multiplex PCR, and TCRdb's table has in-frame clones only and misses some. The sample carries approximately 100,000 clones, about 77% recorded once. This CDR3 contains 15 residues. Germline V gives CDR1 LGHNT, CDR2 FRNRAP. V shed 4 bases and J shed 7 bases, with 16 bases lying between them. Sequences were obtained from PBMCs. The origin of this receptor is a woman in her thirties or forties in good health and CMV-seronegative. The V call is TRBV12-5, the J call TRBJ2-2, with a tentative D call TRBD1 (6 bases). CDR3 sequence (DNA): TGTGCTAGTGGTTCTGGACAGATTTTTGTCGGGGAGCTGTTTTTT. It codes for CASGSGQIFVGELFF.